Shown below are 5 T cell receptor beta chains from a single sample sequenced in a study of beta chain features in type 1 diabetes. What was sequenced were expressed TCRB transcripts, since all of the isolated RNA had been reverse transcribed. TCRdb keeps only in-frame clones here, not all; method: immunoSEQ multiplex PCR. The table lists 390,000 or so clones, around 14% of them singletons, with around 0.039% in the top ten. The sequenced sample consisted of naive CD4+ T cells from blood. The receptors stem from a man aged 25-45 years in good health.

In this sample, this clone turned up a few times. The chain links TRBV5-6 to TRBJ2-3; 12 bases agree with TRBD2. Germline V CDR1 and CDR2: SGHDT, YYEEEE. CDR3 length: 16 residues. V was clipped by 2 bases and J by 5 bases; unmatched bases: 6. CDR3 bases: TGTGCCAGCAGCTTCACCCTAGCGGGGGGGCTAGATACGCAGTATTTT. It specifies CASSFTLAGGLDTQYF.

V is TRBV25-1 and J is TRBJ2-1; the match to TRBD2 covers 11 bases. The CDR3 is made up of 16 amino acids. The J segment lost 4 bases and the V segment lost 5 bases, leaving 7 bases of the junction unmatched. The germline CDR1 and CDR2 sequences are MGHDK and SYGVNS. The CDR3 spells CASSLTSGGWYNEQFF. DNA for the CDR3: TGTGCCAGCAGTCTTACTAGCGGGGGCTGGTACAATGAGCAGTTCTTC.

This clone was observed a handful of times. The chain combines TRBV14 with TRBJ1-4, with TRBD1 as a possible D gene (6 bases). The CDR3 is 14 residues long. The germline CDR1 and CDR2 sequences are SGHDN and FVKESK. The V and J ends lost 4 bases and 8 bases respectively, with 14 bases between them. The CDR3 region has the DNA TGTGCCAGCAGCCTCCGGACAGCGCGGGAAAAACTGTTTTTT. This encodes CASSLRTAREKLFF. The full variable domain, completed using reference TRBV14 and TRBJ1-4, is EAGVTQFPSHSVIEKGQTVTLRCDPISGHDNLYWYRRVMGKEIKFLLHFVKESKQDESGMPNNRFLAERTGGTYSTLKVQPAELEDSGVYFCASSLRTAREKLFFGSGTQLSVL.

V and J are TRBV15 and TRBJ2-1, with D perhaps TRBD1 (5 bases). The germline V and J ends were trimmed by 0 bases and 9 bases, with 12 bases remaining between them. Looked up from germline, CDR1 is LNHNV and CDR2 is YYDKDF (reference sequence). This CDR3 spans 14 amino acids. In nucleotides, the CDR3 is TGTGCCACCAGCAGAGATTACCAGGGAACTGAGCAGTTCTTC. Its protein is CATSRDYQGTEQFF.

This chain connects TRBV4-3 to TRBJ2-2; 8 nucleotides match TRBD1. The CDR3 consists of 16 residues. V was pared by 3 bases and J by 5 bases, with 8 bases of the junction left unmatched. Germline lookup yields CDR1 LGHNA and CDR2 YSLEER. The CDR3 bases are TGCGCCAGCAGCCAGGGGGACAGGCAGGGAACCGGGGAGCTGTTTTTT. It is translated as CASSQGDRQGTGELFF.